The 12 T cell receptor beta chains below come from one sample, sequenced in a study of PD-1 blockade in mismatch repair-deficient tumors. The method was immunoSEQ multiplex PCR; TCRdb's version includes in-frame clones alone and lacks a portion of them. This table has around 110,000 clones, over 60% appearing once. The specimen was peripheral blood, collected approximately 64 weeks after starting pembrolizumab. The receptors shown here come from an adult with mismatch repair-deficient cancer.

The V gene is TRBV7-3, the J gene TRBJ2-5, with 8 bases that match TRBD1. Germline CDR1 is SGHTA and CDR2 is FQGTGA. There are 13 residues in the CDR3. The V gene end was trimmed by 5 bases and the J gene end by 5 bases; junction bases not matched to a gene: 4. The CDR3 DNA follows: TGTGCCAGCAGCCCGACAGGGGCCGAGACCCAGTACTTC. Amino acid sequence: CASSPTGAETQYF.

The V and J genes are TRBV30 and TRBJ1-1; D gene uncertain. Germline values: CDR1 GTSNPN, CDR2 SVGIG (reference sequence). V lost 4 bases and J 2 bases, leaving 11 bases between the germline ends. This CDR3 is 13 amino acids long. The DNA for the CDR3 is TGTGCCTGGAATAACGGGATAAACACTGAAGCTTTCTTT. Residues: CAWNNGINTEAFF.

The chain links TRBV6-5 to TRBJ2-2; TRBD1 matches at 9 bases. CDR1 is MNHEY and CDR2 is SVGAGI in the germline V gene. With V trimmed by 2 bases and J by 3 bases, 1 base remained unmatched. The CDR3 spans 15 residues. The CDR3 loop is CASSYGDRDTGELFF. CDR3 coding DNA: TGTGCCAGCAGTTACGGGGACAGGGACACCGGGGAGCTGTTTTTT.

V usage is TRBV5-1 and J usage is TRBJ2-1, with 9 nucleotides matching TRBD2. CDR1 SGHRS and CDR2 YFSETQ come from the germline V gene. The CDR3 extends over 15 amino acids. With 1 base clipped from V and 8 bases from J, the junction kept 7 bases outside the gene matches. In DNA form, the CDR3 reads TGCGCCAGCAGCTTGATCGCGGGAGGGCCGGATGAGCAGTTCTTC. Its translation: CASSLIAGGPDEQFF.

This rearrangement joins TRBV7-3 to TRBJ2-2; 16 bases are a match to TRBD2. CDR1 and CDR2 (germline): SGHTA, FQGTGA. The CDR3 is 17 amino acids. Unmatched junction bases numbered 6, after V lost 5 bases and J lost 6 bases. The CDR3 protein is CASSPPGLAGGAGELFF. The CDR3 DNA is TGTGCCAGCAGCCCACCGGGACTAGCGGGAGGGGCCGGGGAGCTGTTTTTT.

The V call is TRBV9, the J call TRBJ2-2; D perhaps matches TRBD1 (5 bases). The CDR3 extends over 16 amino acids. Germline V CDR1 and CDR2: SGDLS, YYNGEE. V was clipped by 0 bases and J by 3 bases, with 12 bases between them. CDR3 sequence reads: CASSVGRVWDTGELFF. The CDR3 bases are TGTGCCAGCAGCGTAGGCAGGGTATGGGACACCGGGGAGCTGTTTTTT. The full variable domain, its missing parts supplied by reference TRBV9 and TRBJ2-2, is DSGVTQTPKHLITATGQRVTLRCSPRSGDLSVYWYQQSLDQGLQFLIQYYNGEERAKGNILERFSAQQFPDLHSELNLSSLELGDSALYFCASSVGRVWDTGELFFGEGSRLTVL.

The chain joins TRBV15 to TRBJ2-7, with 7 nucleotides matching TRBD2. Unmatched junction bases numbered 1, after V lost 1 base and J lost 7 bases. Germline V gives CDR1 LNHNV, CDR2 YYDKDF (reference sequence). This CDR3 comprises 12 residues. The CDR3 loop reads CATSRGGGEQYF. The DNA of the CDR3 is TGTGCCACCAGCAGAGGGGGGGGAGAGCAGTACTTC.

For this clone: At one boundary the junction diverges from the germline segment, which might be a read error. The V call is TRBV4-3, the J call TRBJ2-1; D not certain. CDR1 is LGHNA and CDR2 is YSLEER in the germline V gene. This CDR3 region has 13 residues. CDR3 coding DNA: TGCGCCAGCAGCCAAGGGGGATACAATGAGCAGCTCTTC. Residues: CASSQGGYNEQLF.

This chain links TRBV13 with TRBJ2-1; D might be TRBD1 (6 bases). Germline lookup yields CDR1 PRHDT and CDR2 FYEKMQ (reference sequence). V shed 0 bases and J shed 5 bases, with 11 bases lying between them. This CDR3 has 15 amino acids. CDR3 nucleotide sequence: TGTGCCAGCAGCTTAGGCCGGACAGTGAACAATGAGCAGTTCTTC. Translated, it gives CASSLGRTVNNEQFF. Supplemented by reference TRBV13 and TRBJ2-1, the full variable domain reads AAGVIQSPRHLIKEKRETATLKCYPIPRHDTVYWYQQGPGQDPQFLISFYEKMQSDKGSIPDRFSAQQFSDYHSELNMSSLELGDSALYFCASSLGRTVNNEQFFGPGTRLTVL.

The chain links TRBV6-5 to TRBJ1-1, with D uncertain. This CDR3 comprises 14 residues. CDR1 and CDR2 (germline): MNHEY, SVGAGI. V shed 5 bases and J shed 1 base, with 11 bases lying between them. The CDR3 spells CASSRLNRNTEAFF. The CDR3 DNA reads TGTGCCAGCAGTCGGTTAAATAGGAACACTGAAGCTTTCTTT.

The chain couples TRBV11-2 to TRBJ2-7, with TRBD1 matching over 9 bases. Germline CDR1 and CDR2: SGHAT and FQNNGV. This CDR3 region has 14 residues. Trimming removed 3 bases from V and 4 bases from J; junction bases left unmatched: 4. The CDR3 sequence: CASSFGTGYYEQYF. As DNA, the CDR3 is TGTGCCAGCAGCTTTGGGACAGGGTATTACGAGCAGTACTTC.

This clone was observed once. The V call is TRBV7-6, the J call TRBJ2-2; D may match TRBD1 or TRBD2 (5 bases each). Germline V CDR1 and CDR2: SGHVS, FNYEAQ. The CDR3 extends over 17 amino acids. The V gene lost 5 bases and the J gene lost 5 bases, with 21 bases spanning the gap. The CDR3 sequence: CASSKQAGDSWTGELFF. The CDR3 DNA reads as TGTGCCAGCAGCAAACAGGCCGGGGATTCATGGACCGGGGAGCTGTTTTTT.